What follows are 20 T cell receptor beta chains derived from one specimen sequenced in a study of regulatory T cells in long-lasting Graves disease. Time point meaning: persistent/refractory GD, antithyroid drugs over 5 years with positive TRAb. The TCR library was made from RNA that had been extracted from PBMCs in TRIzol. Construction of the TCR beta libraries employed iRepertoire HTBI primers in conjunction with Arm-PCR of CDR3 regions. One entry per CDR3 protein, called by TCRdb with MiXCR from the multiplex PCR reads. The table lists a few hundred thousand distinct CDR3 sequences, about 20% of them singletons. The specimen was peripheral blood mononuclear cells (PBMCs), collected when the disease was refractory, from a patient treated with antithyroid drugs. These receptors all stem from a female donor with Graves disease.

The CDR3 protein is CASSIRLAGPSSYEQYF. The CDR3, as DNA: TGTGCCAGTAGTATTAGACTAGCGGGCCCAAGCTCCTACGAGCAGTACTTC. This rearrangement joins TRBV19 to TRBJ2-7; TRBD2 matches 10 bases. The CDR3 runs 17 residues. CDR1 is LNHDA, CDR2 SQIVND, per germline (reference sequence). V gave up 3 bases and J gave up 0 bases; unmatched junction bases: 8.

This clonotype was seen ten or more times. The V call is TRBV6-1, the J call TRBJ1-5; D is perhaps TRBD1 (6 bases). V lost 7 bases and J 4 bases, leaving 8 bases between the germline ends. Germline V gene sequence: CDR1 MNHNS, CDR2 SASEGT. The length of the CDR3 is 12 residues. CDR3: CASTTGNQPQHF. The CDR3 bases are TGTGCCAGCACCACAGGGAATCAGCCCCAGCATTTT.

This clonotype was counted a few times. The chain employs TRBV27 and TRBJ2-2; D is perhaps TRBD1 (6 bases). V lost 3 bases to trimming and J lost 1 base, with 12 bases between them. The CDR3 sequence is 16 residues long. Germline-derived CDR1 and CDR2 are MNHEY and SMNVEV (reference sequence). CDR3 sequence reads: CASSFEGVMNTGELFF. CDR3 in DNA: TGTGCCAGCAGTTTCGAGGGGGTTATGAACACCGGGGAGCTGTTTTTT.

This clonotype was recorded at least ten times. In DNA form, the CDR3 reads TGTGCCAGCAATAGTGTGAGCGGGGGGCGCTACGAGCAGTACTTC. Encoded protein: CASNSVSGGRYEQYF. This chain uses TRBV28 with TRBJ2-7; 9 positions agree with TRBD2. Germline-derived CDR1 and CDR2 are MDHEN and SYDVKM. The V and J ends lost 7 bases and 3 bases, in that order; junction bases with no gene match: 10. The CDR3 has 15 residues.

As to this clonotype: One base away lies a much larger clone, so this may be a sequencing read error. CDR3 loop: CSVIPGGKGNEQYF. CDR3 DNA sequence: TGCAGCGTTATCCCTGGCGGGAAGGGCAACGAGCAGTACTTC. The chain couples TRBV29-1 to TRBJ2-7, with D possibly TRBD2 on 6 matching bases. The V gene's germline CDR1 is SQVTM and CDR2 ANQGSEA. The length of the CDR3 is 14 residues. Between the trimmed V and J ends, which lost 5 bases and 5 bases, there was a span of 19 bases.

At least ten counts were recorded for this clonotype. This rearrangement joins TRBV28 to TRBJ2-5; D is unclear. The germline CDR1 and CDR2 sequences are MDHEN and SYDVKM. The CDR3 has 14 amino acids. The V and J ends lost 0 bases and 2 bases respectively, with 7 bases between them. The CDR3 here is CASSLWAVQETQYF. CDR3 nucleotide sequence: TGTGCCAGCAGTTTATGGGCGGTACAAGAGACCCAGTACTTC.

Ten or more counts support this clonotype. The chain is built from TRBV6-5 and TRBJ1-5; no clear D gene. Germline V gene lookup returns CDR1 MNHEY and CDR2 SVGAGI. CDR3 length: 13 amino acids. V lost 11 bases to trimming and J lost 6 bases, with 17 bases between them. CDR3 region: CARRSSRGQPQHF. CDR3 bases: TGTGCCCGCCGATCCTCGAGAGGTCAGCCCCAGCATTTT.

The V call is TRBV5-6, the J call TRBJ1-2; D is possibly TRBD1 (5 bases). V was trimmed by 1 base and J by 6 bases, leaving 10 bases between them. Germline CDR1 reads SGHDT; CDR2 reads YYEEEE. The length of the CDR3 is 13 residues. The CDR3: CASSLYAGDGYTF. CDR3 sequence (DNA): TGTGCCAGCAGCTTGTATGCGGGGGATGGCTACACCTTC.

The chain is built from TRBV12-3 or TRBV12-4 and TRBJ1-2, with TRBD1 identical over 9 bases. This CDR3 comprises 14 residues. V lost 3 bases and J lost 7; bases outside the gene matches: 6. The CDR3 sequence is CASSFRDRVIGYTF. The CDR3 DNA reads as TGTGCCAGCAGTTTTCGGGACAGGGTTATTGGCTACACCTTC.

The CDR3 DNA reads as TGCAGTGCTAGAGGTGAAAAGGGCTCTGGGGCCAACGTCCTGACTTTC. Its protein is CSARGEKGSGANVLTF. V is TRBV20-1 and J is TRBJ2-6; no firm D call. The CDR3 has 16 amino acids. The V end lost 1 base, the J end lost 0 bases, and 10 bases lay between the germline ends. Looked up from germline, CDR1 is DFQATT and CDR2 is SNEGSKA (reference sequence).

This clonotype was counted ten times or more. This sequence joins TRBV28 and TRBJ1-1; 9 bases line up with TRBD1. CDR3 length: 13 amino acids. Germline V gene lookup returns CDR1 MDHEN and CDR2 SYDVKM. V lost 4 bases, J lost 8 bases, and 5 bases stayed unmatched. CDR3 DNA: TGTGCCAGCAGTTCACGGGGACAGGGAGAAGCTTTCTTT. Protein: CASSSRGQGEAFF.

This clonotype was detected a few times. The rearrangement uses TRBV6-5 and TRBJ2-2, with 7 positions matching TRBD1. This CDR3 is built from 16 residues. The trim removed 4 bases at V and 6 bases at J, leaving 11 bases unmatched. Germline loops: CDR1 MNHEY, CDR2 SVGAGI. CDR3 loop: CASSLAGTARPGELFF. In nucleotides, the CDR3 is TGTGCCAGCAGTTTAGCCGGGACAGCCCGGCCCGGGGAGCTGTTTTTT.

The rearrangement links TRBV7-2 to TRBJ1-2; D is ambiguous. Germline CDR1 SGHTA, CDR2 FQGNSA. The V and J ends lost 2 bases and 4 bases respectively, with 8 bases between them. This CDR3 comprises 13 residues. This chain's CDR3 is CASSLIETYGYTF. The CDR3 DNA reads as TGTGCCAGCAGCTTAATAGAGACCTATGGCTACACCTTC. The full variable domain, rest sourced from reference TRBV7-2 and TRBJ1-2, is GAGVSQSPSNKVTEKGKDVELRCDPISGHTALYWYRQSLGQGLEFLIYFQGNSAPDKSGLPSDRFSAERTGGSVSTLTIQRTQQEDSAVYLCASSLIETYGYTFGSGTRLTVV.

This clonotype was seen ten or more times. The chain joins TRBV9 to TRBJ2-2, with D possibly TRBD1 on 5 matching bases. CDR1 and CDR2 (germline): SGDLS, YYNGEE. V was trimmed by 0 bases and J by 0 bases, leaving 6 bases between them. CDR3 length: 15 residues. CDR3 in amino acids: CASSVETANTGELFF. The CDR3 DNA follows: TGTGCCAGCAGCGTAGAGACAGCGAACACCGGGGAGCTGTTTTTT.

This clonotype was observed once. The junction differs from germline at one of its ends, possibly a read error. The rearrangement joins TRBV29-1 to TRBJ1-4; D gene ambiguous. This CDR3 has 15 amino acids. Germline lookup yields CDR1 SQVTM and CDR2 ANQGSEA. CDR3: CSVDGVGFPNGKLFF. In nucleotides, the CDR3 is TGCAGCGTTGATGGAGTAGGGTTTCCGAATGGAAAACTGTTTTTT.

Ten or more counts support this clonotype. The chain uses TRBV29-1 and TRBJ1-1; D gene unclear. Trimming took 0 bases from V and 4 from J, leaving 15 bases between them. The CDR3 consists of 15 residues. Germline lookup yields CDR1 SQVTM and CDR2 ANQGSEA. CDR3 region: CSVEDLARSSTEAFF. For the CDR3, the DNA is TGCAGCGTTGAAGATCTAGCCAGGTCGAGCACTGAAGCTTTCTTT.

At least ten counts were recorded for this clonotype. For the CDR3, the DNA is TGTGCCAGCAGACCCCTTTACCGGAACACTGAAGCTTTCTTT. It codes for CASRPLYRNTEAFF. The rearrangement joins TRBV6-1 to TRBJ1-1; no clear D. CDR3 size: 14 residues. In germline, CDR1 is MNHNS, CDR2 SASEGT. Trimming shortened V by 6 bases and J by 1 base, and 12 bases separated the two germline ends.

Points on this clonotype: A read error may be the cause here, since a much bigger clone is one base away. This chain links TRBV11-2 with TRBJ1-4; 8 nucleotides agree with TRBD1. CDR1 and CDR2 (germline): SGHAT, FQNNGV. V lost 4 bases and J lost 11; bases outside the gene matches: 6. This CDR3 is 13 amino acids long. The CDR3 spells CASSSDRVPKLFF. The CDR3 DNA reads as TGTGCCAGCAGCTCGGACAGGGTGCCGAAACTGTTTTTT.

V is TRBV7-3 and J is TRBJ2-2, with 10 bases fitting TRBD2. Germline V gives CDR1 SGHTA, CDR2 FQGTGA. V lost 3 bases, J lost 6 bases, and 10 bases stayed unmatched. The CDR3 runs to 17 residues. Here the CDR3 reads CASSFWSGGASPGELFF. CDR3 sequence (DNA): TGTGCCAGCAGCTTTTGGAGCGGGGGGGCCTCTCCCGGGGAGCTGTTTTTT. Full variable domain (missing parts from reference TRBV7-3 and TRBJ2-2): GAGVSQTPSNKVTEKGKYVELRCDPISGHTALYWYRQSLGQGPEFLIYFQGTGAADDSGLPNDRFFAVRPEGSVSTLKIQRTERGDSAVYLCASSFWSGGASPGELFFGEGSRLTVL.

This clonotype was seen a few times. The rearrangement joins TRBV3-1 to TRBJ1-2; D gene uncertain. V lost 0 bases and J 9 bases, leaving 8 bases between the germline ends. CDR3 size: 12 residues. Germline CDR1 is LGHDT and CDR2 is YNNKEL (reference sequence). In DNA, the CDR3 is TGTGCCAGCAGCCAAGATCTCGGGAGCTACACCTTC. Translated: CASSQDLGSYTF.